These 7 T cell receptor beta chains originate from one sample sequenced in a study of shared clonotypes between healthy human individuals. Terminally differentiated effector memory CD45RA+ cells were left out of the naive CD8 fraction, which was CD45RO-negative and positively selected for CCR7. Sequencing was performed with immunoSEQ multiplex PCR; in TCRdb, only in-frame clones are kept and a portion is missing. The data show about 2,100,000 clones, about 93% seen once. The sample consisted of naive CD8+ T cells from PBMCs. The receptors here all came from a man between 18 and 35 years old in good health. Some clones in this sample may be carry-over from other donors' samples.

The chain employs TRBV4-2 and TRBJ2-2; D is uncertain. V lost 1 base to trimming and J lost 4 bases, with 10 bases between them. The CDR3 extends over 15 amino acids. The germline V gene has CDR1 LGHNA and CDR2 YNFKEQ. The CDR3 is CASSQVRSITGELFF. The CDR3 DNA reads TGTGCCAGCAGCCAAGTGCGCTCTATCACCGGGGAGCTGTTTTTT.

The V call is TRBV9, the J call TRBJ2-3; 7 bases line up with TRBD2. Per the germline V gene, CDR1 is SGDLS and CDR2 is YYNGEE. The V and J ends lost 0 bases and 0 bases, in that order; junction bases with no gene match: 4. The CDR3 loop spans 16 amino acids. CDR3: CASSVGVSGSTDTQYF. Here the CDR3 DNA reads TGTGCCAGCAGCGTAGGGGTTAGCGGGAGCACAGATACGCAGTATTTT.

CDR3 bases: TGTGCCAGCAGCCTTCAGGGTGGTAGCAATCAGCCCCAGCATTTT. Translation: CASSLQGGSNQPQHF. This chain connects TRBV7-9 to TRBJ1-5, with D tentatively TRBD1 (5 bases). The CDR3 totals 15 residues. Deletions cut 5 bases from V and 0 bases from J, with 11 bases between. The germline V gene has CDR1 SEHNR and CDR2 FQNEAQ (reference sequence).

This chain links TRBV19 with TRBJ1-1; D possibly corresponds to TRBD1 (5 bases). The CDR3 loop spans 14 amino acids. Germline values: CDR1 LNHDA, CDR2 SQIVND (reference sequence). V lost 7 bases to trimming and J lost 0 bases, with 12 bases between them. The CDR3 DNA is TGTGCCAGTACCTCCGGGACGGTGAACACTGAAGCTTTCTTT. Its translation: CASTSGTVNTEAFF. The full variable domain, rest sourced from reference TRBV19 and TRBJ1-1, is DGGITQSPKYLFRKEGQNVTLSCEQNLNHDAMYWYRQDPGQGLRLIYYSQIVNDFQKGDIAEGYSVSREKKESFPLTVTSAQKNPTAFYLCASTSGTVNTEAFFGQGTRLTVV.

The V and J genes are TRBV15 and TRBJ2-7; 10 bases fit TRBD1. The CDR3 runs 16 residues. Looked up from germline, CDR1 is LNHNV and CDR2 is YYDKDF (reference sequence). J lost 5 bases, V lost 1 base, and 8 bases had no gene match. The DNA for the CDR3 is TGTGCCACCAGCAGAGTAAGACAGGGGGCGCAGAACGAGCAGTACTTC. Amino acid sequence: CATSRVRQGAQNEQYF.

This clone appeared a single time. The rearrangement joins TRBV29-1 to TRBJ2-7, with 7 bases lining up with TRBD1. The CDR3 covers 18 residues. Germline values: CDR1 SQVTM, CDR2 ANQGSEA. V shed 1 base, J shed 0 bases, and the junction held 15 bases outside the gene matches. The CDR3 DNA reads as TGCAGCGTTGAAGGTACAGGGGTCTCAGGTCCCCTCTCCTACGAGCAGTACTTC. Protein sequence: CSVEGTGVSGPLSYEQYF.

V and J are TRBV28 and TRBJ2-5, with 12 positions matching TRBD2. CDR1 and CDR2 (germline): MDHEN, SYDVKM. Trimming took 6 bases from V and 1 from J; bases not matched to a gene: 21. The CDR3 runs 21 residues. CDR3: CASRGYHRGTSGLTPQETQYF. The CDR3, as DNA: TGTGCCAGCAGAGGATACCACCGTGGGACTAGCGGGCTGACGCCCCAAGAGACCCAGTACTTC.